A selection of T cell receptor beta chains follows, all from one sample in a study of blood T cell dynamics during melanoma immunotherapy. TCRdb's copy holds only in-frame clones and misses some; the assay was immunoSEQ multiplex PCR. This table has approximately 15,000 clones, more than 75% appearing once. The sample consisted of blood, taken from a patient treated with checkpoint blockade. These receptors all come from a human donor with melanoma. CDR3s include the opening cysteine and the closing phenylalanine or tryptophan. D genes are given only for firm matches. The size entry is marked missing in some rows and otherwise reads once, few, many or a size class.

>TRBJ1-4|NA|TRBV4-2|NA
CASSLGGNEKLFF
TGTGCCAGCTCACTAGGGGGTAATGAAAAACTGTTTTTT
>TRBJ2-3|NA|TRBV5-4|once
CASSFSGTDTQYF
TGTGCCAGCAGCTTTTCGGGGACAGATACGCAGTATTTT
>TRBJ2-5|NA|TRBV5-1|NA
CASSSGTAGETQYF
TGCGCCAGCAGCTCTGGGACCGCCGGGGAGACCCAGTACTTC
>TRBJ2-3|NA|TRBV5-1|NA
CASSAALETQYF
TGCGCCAGCAGCGCCGCCCTAGAGACGCAGTATTTT
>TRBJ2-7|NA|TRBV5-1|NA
CASSKTDSYEQYF
TGCGCCAGCAGCAAGACAGACTCCTACGAGCAGTACTTC
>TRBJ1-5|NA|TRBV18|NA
CASSPTPGSNQPQHF
TGTGCCAGCTCACCAACCCCCGGGAGCAATCAGCCCCAGCATTTT
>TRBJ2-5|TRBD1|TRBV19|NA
CASSIVGTGQETQYF
TGTGCCAGTAGTATAGTTGGGACAGGTCAAGAGACCCAGTACTTC
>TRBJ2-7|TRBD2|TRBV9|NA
CASSVGSGGPYEQYF
TGTGCCAGCAGCGTAGGTAGCGGGGGGCCCTACGAGCAGTACTTC
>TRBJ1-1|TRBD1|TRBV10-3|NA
CAISQTGAVTEAFF
TGTGCCATCAGCCAGACAGGGGCGGTCACTGAAGCTTTCTTT
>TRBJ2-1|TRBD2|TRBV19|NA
CASTPGGSYNEQFF
TGTGCCAGCACTCCGGGGGGGTCCTACAATGAGCAGTTCTTC
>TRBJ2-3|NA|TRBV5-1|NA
CASTPSPRDTQYF
TGCGCCAGCACTCCCTCTCCAAGGGATACGCAGTATTTT
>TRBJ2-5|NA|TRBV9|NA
CASSVAGRFQETQYF
TGTGCCAGCAGCGTCGCAGGACGATTCCAAGAGACCCAGTACTTC
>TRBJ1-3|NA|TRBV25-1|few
CASTYGSGNTIYF
TGTGCCAGCACCTACGGGTCTGGAAACACCATATATTTT
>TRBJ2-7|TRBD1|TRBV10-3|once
CAINTPDRGYEQYF
TGTGCCATCAATACCCCCGACAGGGGCTACGAGCAGTACTTC
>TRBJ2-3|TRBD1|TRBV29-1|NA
CSVDGDRGPYSSTDTQYF
TGCAGCGTTGATGGGGACAGGGGGCCTTACTCTAGCACAGATACGCAGTATTTT
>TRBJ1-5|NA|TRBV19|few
CASNVGLYQPQHF
TGTGCCAGTAATGTGGGACTGTATCAGCCCCAGCATTTT
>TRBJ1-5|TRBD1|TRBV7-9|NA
CASSRDRGNQPQHF
TGTGCCAGCAGCAGAGACAGGGGCAATCAGCCCCAGCATTTT
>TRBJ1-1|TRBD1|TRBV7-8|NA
CASSSDRGTEAFF
TGTGCCAGCAGCTCGGACAGGGGGACTGAAGCTTTCTTT
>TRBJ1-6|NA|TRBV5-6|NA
CASSLNRRNSPLHF
TGTGCCAGCAGCTTGAACAGGCGAAATTCACCCCTCCACTTT
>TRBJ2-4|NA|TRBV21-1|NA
CARVQWDTTLAKNIQYF
TGTGCCAGAGTACAGTGGGACACTACATTAGCCAAAAACATTCAGTACTTC
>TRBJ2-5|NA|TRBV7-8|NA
CASSVQETQYF
TGTGCCAGCAGCGTTCAAGAGACCCAGTACTTC
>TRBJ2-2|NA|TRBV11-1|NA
CASSSPRNREGSGELFF
TGTGCCAGCAGCTCCCCCCGGAACAGGGAGGGTTCCGGGGAGCTGTTTTTT
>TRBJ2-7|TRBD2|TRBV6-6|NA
CASLERGSSYEQYF
TGTGCCAGCCTTGAGCGGGGGAGCTCCTACGAGCAGTACTTC
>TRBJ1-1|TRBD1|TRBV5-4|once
CASRVGRGPNTEAFF
TGTGCCAGCAGGGTTGGCAGGGGGCCTAACACTGAAGCTTTCTTT
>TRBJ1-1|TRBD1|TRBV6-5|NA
CASSNTGTAFEAFF
TGTGCCAGCAGTAATACCGGGACAGCCTTTGAAGCTTTCTTT
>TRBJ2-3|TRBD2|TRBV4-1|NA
CASSRAGGSTDTQYF
TGCGCCAGCAGCCGAGCGGGGGGTTCCACAGATACGCAGTATTTT
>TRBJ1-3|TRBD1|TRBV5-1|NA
CASSFQGAAGNTIYF
TGCGCCAGCAGCTTCCAGGGGGCGGCTGGAAACACCATATATTTT
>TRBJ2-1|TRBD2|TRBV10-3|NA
CAISIRASGVNEQFF
TGTGCCATCTCGATTAGGGCTAGCGGGGTGAATGAGCAGTTCTTC
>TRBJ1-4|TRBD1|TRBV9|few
CASSVSPGGGEKLFF
TGTGCCAGCAGCGTATCACCAGGGGGAGGTGAAAAACTGTTTTTT
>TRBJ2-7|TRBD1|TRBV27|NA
CASSSSDRDYEQYF
TGTGCCAGCAGTTCCTCCGACAGGGATTACGAGCAGTACTTC
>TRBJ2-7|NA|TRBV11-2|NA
CASSLGRVGRPEQYF
TGTGCCAGCAGCTTAGGAAGGGTAGGGCGGCCCGAGCAGTACTTC
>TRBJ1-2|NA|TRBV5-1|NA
CASSLRAEILGGYTF
TGCGCCAGCAGCTTGCGCGCGGAAATTCTAGGAGGCTACACCTTC
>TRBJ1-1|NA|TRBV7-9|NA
CASSYPPEAFF
TGTGCCAGCAGCTACCCTCCTGAAGCTTTCTTT
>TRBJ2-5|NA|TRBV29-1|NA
CSGAGLRGVETQYF
TGCAGCGGGGCGGGACTGCGGGGAGTCGAGACCCAGTACTTC
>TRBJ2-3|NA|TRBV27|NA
CASSAGAADTQYF
TGTGCCAGCAGTGCGGGGGCCGCAGATACGCAGTATTTT
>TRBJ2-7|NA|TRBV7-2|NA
CASSGGRGAPYEQYF
TGTGCCAGCAGCGGCGGTCGGGGGGCTCCCTACGAGCAGTACTTC
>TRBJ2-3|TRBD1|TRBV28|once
CASRQGTASTDTQYF
TGTGCCAGCAGGCAAGGGACAGCTAGCACAGATACGCAGTATTTT
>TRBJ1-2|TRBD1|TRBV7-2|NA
CASSLVGDRGGYTF
TGTGCCAGCAGCTTAGTTGGGGACAGGGGAGGCTACACCTTC
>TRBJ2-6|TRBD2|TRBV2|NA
CASRGGTYSGANVLTF
TGTGCCAGCAGGGGAGGGACCTACTCTGGGGCCAACGTCCTGACTTTC
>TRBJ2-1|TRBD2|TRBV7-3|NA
CASSLRSSSGGSYNEQFF
TGTGCCAGCAGCTTAAGGTCTTCTAGCGGGGGGTCCTACAATGAGCAGTTCTTC
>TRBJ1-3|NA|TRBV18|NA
CASSPVLRIASGNTIYF
TGTGCCAGCTCACCCGTCCTCAGGATTGCCTCTGGAAACACCATATATTTT
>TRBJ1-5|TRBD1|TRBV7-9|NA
CASSFSSGTASNQPQHF
TGTGCCAGCAGCTTCTCCTCAGGGACAGCTAGCAATCAGCCCCAGCATTTT
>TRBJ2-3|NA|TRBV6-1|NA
CASSEKGGDTQYF
TGTGCCAGCAGTGAGAAGGGGGGAGATACGCAGTATTTT
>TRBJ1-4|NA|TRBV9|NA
CASSAAGTTNEKLFF
TGTGCCAGCAGCGCCGCAGGGACAACTAATGAAAAACTGTTTTTT
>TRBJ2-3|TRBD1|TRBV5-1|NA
CASSAGQGAGSGTDTQYF
TGCGCCAGCAGCGCAGGACAGGGGGCAGGTTCCGGCACAGATACGCAGTATTTT
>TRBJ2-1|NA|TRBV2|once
CASSELAPGGNEQFF
TGTGCCAGCAGTGAACTAGCTCCTGGGGGCAATGAGCAGTTCTTC
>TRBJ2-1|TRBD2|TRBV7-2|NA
CASSLGTSRGNEQFF
TGTGCCAGCAGCTTGGGGACTAGCCGGGGGAATGAGCAGTTCTTC
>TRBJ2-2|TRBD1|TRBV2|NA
CASSGQGTRYPGELFF
TGTGCCAGCAGTGGACAGGGGACCAGGTACCCCGGGGAGCTGTTTTTT
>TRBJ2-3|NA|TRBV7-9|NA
CASRGAVGDYSTDTQYF
TGTGCCAGCAGGGGGGCAGTTGGGGACTACAGCACAGATACGCAGTATTTT
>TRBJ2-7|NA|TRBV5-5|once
CASSLNPDSYEQYF
TGTGCCAGCAGCTTGAATCCCGACTCCTACGAGCAGTACTTC
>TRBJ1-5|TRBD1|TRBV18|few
CASSPVGQGVGSNQPQHF
TGTGCCAGCTCACCCGTCGGACAGGGGGTAGGTAGCAATCAGCCCCAGCATTTT
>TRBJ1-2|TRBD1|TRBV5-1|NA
CASSLSVGQIFGYTF
TGCGCCAGCAGCTTATCTGTGGGACAGATTTTTGGCTACACCTTC
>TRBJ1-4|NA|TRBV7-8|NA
CASSFRTGKGKLFF
TGTGCCAGCAGCTTTAGGACCGGGAAGGGAAAACTGTTTTTT